A selection of T cell receptor beta chains follows, all from one sample in a study. Each CDR3 protein is one row after TCRdb ran MiXCR on the 5' RACE reads. In the table there are about 12,000 distinct CDR3 sequences, just over 50% of which are singletons. The source material was tumor-infiltrating Tregs sorted from the breast tumor. Receptor source: a female donor with breast cancer. The CDR3 runs from the conserved cysteine through the conserved F or W. The D gene is left open where the match is weak. Clone size is shown for a subset of rows, as once, few, many or a class of expanded clone.

clone_size	j_call	d_call	v_call	cdr3_aa	cdr3_nt
once	TRBJ2-1	.	TRBV5-1	CASSQSPGLGVLAGRYNEQFF	TGCGCCAGCAGCCAGTCTCCGGGACTCGGAGTCCTCGCGGGAAGGTACAATGAGCAGTTCTTC
few	TRBJ1-2	TRBD1	TRBV20-1	CSASLIQGAANYGYTF	TGCAGTGCTAGCCTAATTCAGGGGGCCGCTAACTATGGCTACACCTTC
few	TRBJ1-3	TRBD1	TRBV14	CANPTGQGLDPTGNTIYF	TGTGCCAATCCGACGGGACAGGGCCTCGATCCGACTGGAAACACCATATATTTT
few	TRBJ1-1	TRBD1	TRBV30	CALGQGTAFF	TGTGCCTTGGGACAGGGGACGGCTTTCTTT
few	TRBJ2-5	.	TRBV20-1	CSAASGWEHNQETQYF	TGCAGTGCTGCTTCGGGGTGGGAACACAACCAAGAGACCCAGTACTTC
once	TRBJ1-5	.	TRBV6-5	CASSPRTASNQPQHF	TGTGCCAGCAGTCCCCGGACGGCTAGCAATCAGCCCCAGCATTTT
few	TRBJ2-3	.	TRBV7-2	CASSLPSGRGDTQYF	TGTGCCAGCAGCCTCCCGAGTGGGCGCGGAGATACGCAGTATTTT
few	TRBJ2-1	.	TRBV7-2	CASSFLGRLPSPYNEQFF	TGTGCCAGCAGCTTCCTAGGGCGGCTCCCGAGTCCCTACAATGAGCAGTTCTTC
.	TRBJ2-1	TRBD2	TRBV29-1	CSVVELAGAYNEQFF	TGCAGCGTTGTCGAACTAGCGGGAGCTTACAATGAGCAGTTCTTC
.	TRBJ2-3	.	TRBV20-1	CSACRDGITDTQYF	TGCAGTGCTTGCCGGGACGGGATTACAGATACGCAGTATTTT
.	TRBJ2-7	.	TRBV29-1	CSVAQGTLTFSYEQYF	TGCAGCGTTGCCCAGGGTACCCTAACGTTCTCCTACGAGCAGTACTTC
few	TRBJ2-3	.	TRBV6-2/TRBV6-3	CASSPDQLEDTQYF	TGTGCCAGCAGTCCGGACCAGTTAGAGGATACGCAGTATTTT
few	TRBJ1-1	.	TRBV29-1	CSVESTDTEAFF	TGCAGCGTTGAGTCAACAGACACTGAAGCTTTCTTT
medium-sized	TRBJ2-5	TRBD2	TRBV20-1	CSAKGLAGGGETQYF	TGCAGTGCTAAGGGACTAGCGGGAGGCGGTGAGACCCAGTACTTC
.	TRBJ2-1	TRBD1	TRBV7-2	CASSSTGVNEQFF	TGTGCCAGCAGCTCTACAGGGGTGAATGAGCAGTTCTTC
once	TRBJ2-2	.	TRBV7-2	CASSLAGMNTGELFF	TGTGCCAGCAGCTTAGCCGGGATGAACACCGGGGAGCTGTTTTTT